This T cell receptor beta chain was retrieved from a study of T-cell reconstitution after alpha-beta-depleted transplantation in children. The CDR3 spans 15 residues. Trimming removed 8 bases from V and 2 bases from J; junction bases left unmatched: 10. The germline V gene has CDR1 SGHTS and CDR2 YDEGEE. Preparation of the TCRbeta library used unique molecular identifiers. TCRdb passed the PCR reads through MiXCR, listing each CDR3 protein once. Among roughly 500,000 distinct CDR3 sequences listed, 30% to 35% were seen once. The TCR was taken from a human donor who donated a stem cell graft to a child with aplastic anemia. The sample consisted of PBMCs from the stem cell graft donor, taken from the stem cell graft. The rearrangement joins TRBV5-8 to TRBJ2-7; 10 nucleotides agree with TRBD2. The CDR3 nucleotides are TGTGCCAGTTCGCCGGGACTAGCGTGGACCTACGAGCAGTACGTC. Protein sequence: CASSPGLAWTYEQYV.